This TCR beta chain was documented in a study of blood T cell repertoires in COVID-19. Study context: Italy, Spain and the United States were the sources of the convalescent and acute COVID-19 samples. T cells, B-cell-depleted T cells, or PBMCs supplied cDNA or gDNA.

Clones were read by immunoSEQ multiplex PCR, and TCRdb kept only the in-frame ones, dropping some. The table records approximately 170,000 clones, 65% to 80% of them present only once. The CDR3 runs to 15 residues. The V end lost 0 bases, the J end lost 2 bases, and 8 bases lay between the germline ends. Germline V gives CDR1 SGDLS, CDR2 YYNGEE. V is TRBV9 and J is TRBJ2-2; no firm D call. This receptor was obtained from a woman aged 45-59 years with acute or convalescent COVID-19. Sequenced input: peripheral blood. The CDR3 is CASSVGQVNTGELFF. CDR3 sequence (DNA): TGTGCCAGCAGCGTAGGTCAGGTCAACACCGGGGAGCTGTTTTTT.